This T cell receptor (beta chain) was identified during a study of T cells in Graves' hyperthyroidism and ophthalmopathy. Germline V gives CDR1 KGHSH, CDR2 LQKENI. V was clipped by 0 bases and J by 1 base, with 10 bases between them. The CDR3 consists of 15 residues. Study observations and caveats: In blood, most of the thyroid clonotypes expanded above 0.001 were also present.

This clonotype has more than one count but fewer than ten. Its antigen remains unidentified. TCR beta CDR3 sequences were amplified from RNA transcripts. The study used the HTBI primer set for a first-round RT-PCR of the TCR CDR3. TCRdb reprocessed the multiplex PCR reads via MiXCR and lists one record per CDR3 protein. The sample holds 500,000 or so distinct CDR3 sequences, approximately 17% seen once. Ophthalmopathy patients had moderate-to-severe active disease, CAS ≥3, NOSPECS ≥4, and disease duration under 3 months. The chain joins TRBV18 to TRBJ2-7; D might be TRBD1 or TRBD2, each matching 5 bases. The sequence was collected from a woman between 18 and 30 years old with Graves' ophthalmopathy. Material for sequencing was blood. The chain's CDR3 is CASSPPTGTSYEQYF. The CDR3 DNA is TGTGCCAGCTCACCACCGACCGGGACGTCCTACGAGCAGTACTTC.